This T cell receptor beta chain was retrieved from a study of blood T cells in healthy people across ages. Only a few counts were recorded for this clonotype. Combining a sample-barcoded 5' primer with a J-beta primer mix, a second PCR ran for roughly 6 to 12 cycles. TCRdb independently ran MiXCR on the 5' RACE reads; one entry per CDR3 protein. The repertoire holds roughly 860,000 distinct CDR3 sequences, with approximately 67% as singletons. J gave up 5 bases and V 4 bases, and 10 bases lay outside the gene matches. This CDR3 has 15 amino acids. CDR1 and CDR2 from the germline V gene are SGHNT and YYREEE (reference sequence).

Material: blood. The V gene is TRBV5-4, the J gene TRBJ2-5; 8 nucleotides agree with TRBD1. This TCR was recovered from a man under 40 in good health. CDR3 sequence reads: CASSPGTGLRETQYF. Written as DNA, the CDR3 is TGTGCCAGCAGCCCCGGGACAGGTCTAAGGGAGACCCAGTACTTC. The variable domain in full, with the rest retrieved from reference TRBV5-4 and TRBJ2-5, is ETGVTQSPTHLIKTRGQQVTLRCSSQSGHNTVSWYQQALGQGPQFIFQYYREEENGRGNFPPRFSGLQFPNYSSELNVNALELDDSALYLCASSPGTGLRETQYFGPGTRLLVL.